The following is a T cell receptor beta chain sequence with its context. The target antigen is unknown. The data belong to a study of T cell clusters in autoimmune cytopenias. Study-level background: Per sample, median TRB depth was approximately 47,000 reads, yielding a median 2,350 distinct clonotypes. The study, taken as a whole, reports: Active autoimmune hepatitis patients had roughly 3-fold fewer exclusive TRB clusters than healthy donors. TRB repertoire shifts in secondary cytopenia and chronic lymphocytic leukemia mostly reflected lymphoma, not autoimmunity.

Each sample's input was roughly 270 ng genomic DNA, 35,000 to 40,000 genome equivalents. TRB was amplified by touch-down multiplex PCR, primer pools A and B combined. TCRdb re-called the multiplex PCR reads and shows each CDR3 protein once, DNA omitted. There are roughly 2,300 distinct CDR3 sequences in the sample, with 45% to 60% held by the top ten. Sequenced: peripheral blood. The sequence derives from a human donor with an autoimmune cytopenia or autoimmune hepatitis (not recorded which).

This CDR3 is CSARVPLVGEQFF. The chain joins TRBV20-1 to TRBJ2-1; the D gene TCRdb calls, TRBD2, cannot be checked with no DNA. The CDR3 consists of 13 residues. Germline CDR1 is DFQATT and CDR2 is SNEGSKA (reference sequence).